The entry that follows covers one T cell receptor (beta chain) sequence. The antigen remains unidentified. Method: immunoSEQ multiplex PCR; TCRdb's copy keeps in-frame clones and lacks some. This table has around 22,000 clones, 60% to 85% appearing once. This sample stems from a study of CD4 T cells in relation to SARS-CoV-2 and coronaviruses. Background on the study: TCR beta CDR3s were sequenced after roughly eleven-day antigen culture of PBMCs. Whole-study findings and limits: No donor gave both pre-pandemic and post-infection samples.

Unexposed donor CD4+ T cells date from about 2011-2019, before the COVID-19 pandemic. Isolation of CD4+ T cells took place after around eleven days in culture. Unexposed-donor CD4+ T cells were probed with SARS-CoV-2 S/N and four cold-coronavirus spikes, cells permitting. Trimming removed 5 bases at V and 4 bases at J, with 16 bases between. CDR3 length: 16 amino acids. Germline-derived CDR1 and CDR2 are SGHNT and YYREEE (reference sequence). Sequencing was done on a sample of CD4+ T cells from PBMCs, cultured in vitro. This clonotype was sampled from a human donor in good health. V and J are TRBV5-4 and TRBJ1-6, with unresolved D. The CDR3 DNA reads as TGTGCCAGCAGTTGGCGTACAACCCTTTATAATTCACCCCTCCACTTT. It encodes CASSWRTTLYNSPLHF.